This T cell receptor (beta chain) was sequenced for a study of spatial heterogeneity in lung cancer. At the level of the study: The study observed each unique TCR and UMI combination more than ten times on average in raw reads. Broader study findings: How many expanded intratumoral alpha and beta TCRs were present tracked the tumor mutation count, which was a count of nonsynonymous mutations. Estimated TCR-seq coverage of tumor T cells was only roughly 7% for alpha chains. For beta chains, the corresponding estimate was approximately 13%.

Time point here: sample taken at primary tumor resection. The donor group consisted of 72 patients who had untreated, early-stage non-small cell lung cancer. This clonotype was recorded a few times. Its antigen remains unknown. V lost 1 base, J lost 8 bases, and 15 bases lay in between. CDR3 length equals 14 residues. The germline gives CDR1 SGHRS, CDR2 YFSETQ. Individually, TCR cDNA molecules were each labelled with a unique molecular identifier. TCRdb independently ran MiXCR on the 5' RACE reads; one entry per CDR3 protein. The repertoire has about 9,300 distinct CDR3 sequences, around 6.5% of them found once; the top ten carry about 29%.

The V gene is TRBV5-1, the J gene TRBJ1-1, with D perhaps TRBD1 (6 bases). The clonotype was recovered from a male donor with early-stage non-small cell lung cancer. The starting material was lung tumor tissue, obtained at surgery. Written as DNA, the CDR3 is TGCGCCAGCAGCTTGCGGATACAGGGAGGCGAAGCTTTCTTT. Translating gives CASSLRIQGGEAFF.